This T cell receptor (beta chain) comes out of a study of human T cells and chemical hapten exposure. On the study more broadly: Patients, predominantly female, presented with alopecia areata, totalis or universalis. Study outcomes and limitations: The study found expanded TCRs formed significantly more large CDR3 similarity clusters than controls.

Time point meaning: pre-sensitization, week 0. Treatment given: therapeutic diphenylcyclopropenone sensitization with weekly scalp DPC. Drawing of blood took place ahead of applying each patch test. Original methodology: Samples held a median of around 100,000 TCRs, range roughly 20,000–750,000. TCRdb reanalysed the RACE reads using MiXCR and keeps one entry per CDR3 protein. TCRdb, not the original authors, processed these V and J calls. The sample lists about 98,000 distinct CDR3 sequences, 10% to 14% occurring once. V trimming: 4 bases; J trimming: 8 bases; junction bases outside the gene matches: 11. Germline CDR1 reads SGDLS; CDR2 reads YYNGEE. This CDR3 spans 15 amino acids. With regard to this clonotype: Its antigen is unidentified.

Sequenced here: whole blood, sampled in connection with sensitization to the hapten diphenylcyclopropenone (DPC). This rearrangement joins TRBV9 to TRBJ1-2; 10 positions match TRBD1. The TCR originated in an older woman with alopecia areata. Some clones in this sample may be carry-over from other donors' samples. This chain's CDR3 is CASSFALTGGEGYTF. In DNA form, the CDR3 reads TGTGCCAGCAGCTTTGCTTTGACAGGGGGCGAAGGCTACACCTTC.